Each of the 28 T cell receptor beta chains below was sequenced from the same sample in a study of cytomegalovirus exposure and HLA in healthy donors. PCR used 60 Vbeta primers and 13 Jbeta primers. Sequenced by immunoSEQ multiplex PCR; TCRdb stores in-frame clones only, minus some. The sample holds roughly 100,000 clones, around four fifths seen once. The specimen was PBMCs. These receptors all stem from a man aged 50 to 59 in good health and CMV-seronegative.

This chain joins TRBV30 and TRBJ1-3; 8 positions agree with TRBD1. This CDR3 region has 14 residues. After removal of 2 bases from V and 6 bases from J, the junction contained 6 bases not matched to a gene. Per the germline V gene, CDR1 is GTSNPN and CDR2 is SVGIG (reference sequence). The CDR3, as DNA: TGTGCCTGGAGTCTCGGACAGGGAGAAAACACCATATATTTT. This translates into CAWSLGQGENTIYF.

The chain links TRBV7-8 to TRBJ2-7; D is undetermined. CDR3 length: 13 amino acids. Germline lookup yields CDR1 SGHVS and CDR2 FQNEAQ. With 0 bases removed from V and 4 bases from J, the gap between germline ends came to 7 bases. The CDR3 sequence is CASSLAARYEQYV. CDR3 sequence (DNA): TGTGCCAGCAGCTTAGCGGCCAGGTACGAGCAGTACGTC.

This clone was seen more than once but under ten times. At one of its ends the junction is not consistent with the germline gene, which may arise from a read error. V is TRBV19 and J is TRBJ1-6; D not resolved. Germline lookup yields CDR1 LNHDA and CDR2 SQIVND (reference sequence). The length of the CDR3 is 16 residues. The CDR3 sequence: CASSIGRGPYSSPLHF. The CDR3 region has the DNA TGTGCCAGTAGTATTGGGAGAGGGCCCTATAGTTCACCCCTCCACTTT.

This clone came up once. This chain uses TRBV6-1 with TRBJ2-7; no clear D gene. V dropped 4 bases and J dropped 2 bases, with 6 bases sitting between them. This CDR3 contains 12 residues. Looked up from germline, CDR1 is MNHNS and CDR2 is SASEGT. CDR3 sequence: CASSGGAYEQYV. For the CDR3, the DNA is TGTGCCAGCAGTGGAGGCGCCTACGAGCAGTACGTC.

This clone was counted only a few times. The chain carries TRBV2 and TRBJ2-1; tentative D call: TRBD2 (6 bases). The CDR3 is 13 residues long. CDR1 and CDR2 from the germline V gene are SNHLY and FYNNEI. V lost 6 bases and J lost 8, with 14 bases in between. DNA of the CDR3: TGTGCCAGCAGCCTGTGGGGGGAGGATGAGCAGTTCTTC. Its protein is CASSLWGEDEQFF.

The V and J genes are TRBV6-5 and TRBJ1-1; D is uncertain. CDR3 length: 15 amino acids. Germline V gene sequence: CDR1 MNHEY, CDR2 SVGAGI. V was pared by 6 bases and J by 1 base, with 15 bases between. CDR3 loop: CASSHIADSNTEAFF. The CDR3 nucleotides read TGTGCCAGCAGCCATATCGCGGACTCGAACACTGAAGCTTTCTTT.

This chain links TRBV6-5 with TRBJ2-5; 8 positions match TRBD2. Germline lookup yields CDR1 MNHEY and CDR2 SVGAGI. The V and J ends lost 1 base and 4 bases, in that order; junction bases with no gene match: 5. The CDR3 contains 15 residues. The CDR3 DNA is TGTGCCAGCAGTTACTACCGGGGGGGCGCAGAGACCCAGTACTTC. Residues: CASSYYRGGAETQYF.

The chain combines TRBV5-1 with TRBJ2-5; TRBD2 matches at 13 bases. From germline, CDR1 is SGHRS and CDR2 YFSETQ. This CDR3 region has 14 residues. Unmatched junction bases numbered 2, after V lost 0 bases and J lost 9 bases. This chain's CDR3 is CASSLDTSGGAQYF. The CDR3 DNA is TGCGCCAGCAGCTTGGATACTAGCGGGGGGGCCCAGTACTTC.

The sample holds one count of this clone. The chain links TRBV4-1 to TRBJ1-5; D is possibly TRBD1 (5 bases). The CDR3 runs 15 residues. Germline CDR1 and CDR2: MGHRA and YSYEKL. The germline V and J ends were trimmed by 2 bases and 9 bases, with 17 bases remaining between them. DNA for the CDR3: TGCGCCAGCAGCCAACAGGGATTAATCAGTTGGCCCCAGCATTTT. It translates to CASSQQGLISWPQHF.

V gene TRBV30 combines with J gene TRBJ2-2; maybe TRBD2 (6 bases). V dropped 3 bases and J dropped 7 bases, with 18 bases sitting between them. Germline CDR1 is GTSNPN and CDR2 is SVGIG (reference sequence). The CDR3 consists of 15 residues. This CDR3 reads CAWRERTIPFGELFF. In DNA, the CDR3 is TGTGCCTGGAGGGAGCGGACTATACCTTTCGGGGAGCTGTTTTTT.

The DNA of the CDR3 is TGCGCCAGCAGCCCCACAGAACCGGGACTAGCGGGAGAGACCCAGTACTTC. This gives the protein CASSPTEPGLAGETQYF. The chain uses TRBV4-1 and TRBJ2-5, with 12 bases lining up with TRBD2. Trimming at V came to 4 bases and at J to 4 bases, leaving 10 bases not matched to a gene. CDR1 MGHRA and CDR2 YSYEKL come from the germline V gene. CDR3 length: 17 residues.

The chain uses TRBV9 and TRBJ1-2; D is unresolved. The germline V gene encodes CDR1 SGDLS and CDR2 YYNGEE. The CDR3 consists of 14 residues. Trimming stripped 0 bases from V and 4 bases from J, with 10 bases between. CDR3 residues: CASSVEEESYGYTF. CDR3 in DNA: TGTGCCAGCAGCGTAGAAGAGGAATCCTATGGCTACACCTTC.

The chain joins TRBV6-5 to TRBJ1-4; unclear D gene. V lost 5 bases and J lost 3, with 10 bases in between. This CDR3 comprises 14 residues. Germline CDR1 and CDR2: MNHEY and SVGAGI. CDR3 bases: TGTGCCAGCAGTACTCGCGGGGCTAATGAAAAACTGTTTTTT. Translation gives CASSTRGANEKLFF.

This chain uses TRBV2 with TRBJ1-5; 12 bases agree with TRBD1. V lost 7 bases and J lost 6; bases outside the gene matches: 7. Germline lookup yields CDR1 SNHLY and CDR2 FYNNEI. The CDR3 loop spans 15 amino acids. The CDR3 loop reads CASTTGQGAGQPQHF. The DNA of the CDR3 is TGTGCCAGCACCACGGGACAGGGGGCGGGTCAGCCCCAGCATTTT.

The rearrangement joins TRBV27 to TRBJ1-5, with TRBD1 matching 7 bases. Germline-derived CDR1 and CDR2 are MNHEY and SMNVEV (reference sequence). This CDR3 has 17 amino acids. J was trimmed by 4 bases and V by 6 bases; bases with no gene match: 15. CDR3 protein: CASSGFLGEGANQPQHF. Written as DNA, the CDR3 is TGTGCCAGCAGCGGTTTCTTGGGTGAGGGGGCGAATCAGCCCCAGCATTTT.

This chain uses TRBV5-8 with TRBJ2-1, with D perhaps TRBD1 (6 bases). The germline V gene encodes CDR1 SGHTS and CDR2 YDEGEE. Trimming took off 1 base at V and 7 bases at J, with 18 bases between the two ends. This CDR3 is 16 amino acids long. The DNA of the CDR3 is TGTGCCAGCAGCTTGATTTTGGGTGCAGGGGTGAATGAGCAGTTCTTC. Encoded protein: CASSLILGAGVNEQFF.

This sequence joins TRBV6-5 and TRBJ2-3; TRBD2 aligns across 8 bases. The CDR3 has 15 amino acids. In germline, CDR1 is MNHEY, CDR2 SVGAGI. V was clipped by 6 bases and J by 2 bases; unmatched bases: 7. CDR3 sequence: CASRRSGGPTDTQYF. The CDR3 DNA sequence: TGTGCCAGCAGGCGAAGCGGGGGACCCACAGATACGCAGTATTTT.

On this clone itself: One junction end does not reproduce the germline sequence, and a read error may be involved. V usage is TRBV7-9 and J usage is TRBJ2-2; no clear D. CDR3 length: 12 residues. Germline V gene sequence: CDR1 SEHNR, CDR2 FQNEAQ (reference sequence). CDR3 sequence (DNA): TGTTCCAGCAGCCGCGAGGTACGGGAGCTGTTTTTT. Translated, it gives CSSSREVRELFF.

As to this clone: An end of the junction differs from the germline gene, which may be a read error. The rearrangement joins TRBV7-9 to TRBJ1-1, with unresolved D. The V gene's germline CDR1 is SEHNR and CDR2 FQNEAQ (reference sequence). This CDR3 is built from 12 residues. CDR3 in amino acids: CSSSLGDTEAFF. The CDR3 nucleotides read TGTTCCAGCAGCTTGGGCGACACTGAAGCTTTCTTT.

This chain links TRBV18 with TRBJ1-5; 7 bases match TRBD1. The V gene's germline CDR1 is KGHSH and CDR2 LQKENI. CDR3 length: 16 residues. V dropped 6 bases and J dropped 3; count of bases not matched to a gene: 11. CDR3 loop: CASSSSLTGLNQPQHF. DNA of the CDR3: TGTGCCAGCTCCTCCTCTCTGACAGGGCTCAATCAGCCCCAGCATTTT. Using reference TRBV18 and TRBJ1-5 for the parts outside the CDR3, the full variable domain is NAGVMQNPRHLVRRRGQEARLRCSPMKGHSHVYWYRQLPEEGLKFMVYLQKENIIDESGMPKERFSAEFPKEGPSILRIQQVVRGDSAAYFCASSSSLTGLNQPQHFGDGTRLSIL.

This clone appeared a few times. The chain recombines TRBV11-3 with TRBJ1-6, with 7 positions matching TRBD1. The CDR3 is 15 residues long. CDR1 is SGHNT, CDR2 YENEEA, per germline. Trimming at V came to 2 bases and at J to 8 bases, leaving 6 bases not matched to a gene. The CDR3 coding sequence is TGTGCCAGCAGCTTAAATTCGCAGGGGGATTCACCCCTCCACTTT. It yields the protein CASSLNSQGDSPLHF.

The chain is built from TRBV7-9 and TRBJ1-2; a possible D gene is TRBD1 (5 bases). V was shortened by 3 bases and J by 7 bases, with 18 bases between the two germline ends. The CDR3 runs to 15 residues. The germline gives CDR1 SEHNR, CDR2 FQNEAQ (reference sequence). CDR3: CASSLRSWGWGGYTF. The CDR3 coding sequence is TGTGCCAGCAGCTTGCGATCGTGGGGCTGGGGTGGCTACACCTTC.

The gene calls are TRBV11-3 and TRBJ2-1, with D possibly being TRBD2 (5 bases). Trimming pared 5 bases from V and 7 bases from J, leaving 12 bases between. The CDR3 has 13 residues. In germline, CDR1 is SGHNT, CDR2 YENEEA. The CDR3 loop is CASSPTRGNEQFF. The CDR3 DNA sequence: TGTGCCAGCAGCCCCACTCGGGGTAATGAGCAGTTCTTC.

The rearrangement uses TRBV2 and TRBJ2-5; 7 bases are shared with TRBD1. The J segment lost 2 bases and the V segment lost 5 bases, leaving 8 bases of the junction unmatched. There are 15 residues in the CDR3. Germline loops: CDR1 SNHLY, CDR2 FYNNEI. The CDR3 is CASSWLKGAQETQYF. CDR3 DNA sequence: TGTGCCAGCAGTTGGCTGAAGGGGGCGCAAGAGACCCAGTACTTC.

J is TRBJ2-7 and V is TRBV7-2, with a tentative D call TRBD1 (6 bases). V was pared by 6 bases and J by 8 bases, with 20 bases between. This CDR3 comprises 14 residues. Germline CDR1 SGHTA, CDR2 FQGNSA. The CDR3 loop reads CASSPDRTLRQQYF. The CDR3 DNA is TGTGCCAGCAGTCCGGACAGAACCCTACGACAGCAGTACTTC. Full variable domain (missing parts from reference TRBV7-2 and TRBJ2-7): GAGVSQSPSNKVTEKGKDVELRCDPISGHTALYWYRQSLGQGLEFLIYFQGNSAPDKSGLPSDRFSAERTGGSVSTLTIQRTQQEDSAVYLCASSPDRTLRQQYFGPGTRLTVT.

The gene calls are TRBV7-2 and TRBJ2-7; perhaps TRBD2 as D (5 bases). In germline, CDR1 is SGHTA, CDR2 FQGNSA. The CDR3 contains 13 residues. V was cut by 3 bases and J by 0 bases, with 6 bases left in between. Written as DNA, the CDR3 is TGTGCCAGCAGCTTGAGGGCCTCCTACGAGCAGTACTTC. It is translated as CASSLRASYEQYF.

The chain carries TRBV10-1 and TRBJ1-1, with 7 bases matching TRBD1. Losses at the gene ends were 0 bases for V and 3 bases for J; bases not matched to a gene: 7. There are 16 residues in the CDR3. In germline, CDR1 is WNHNN, CDR2 SYGVQD (reference sequence). The CDR3: CASSESFTGADTEAFF. The CDR3 DNA reads as TGCGCCAGCAGTGAGTCTTTCACAGGGGCCGACACTGAAGCTTTCTTT.

The CDR3 loop is CASSRGTESPLHF. The CDR3 DNA follows: TGTGCCAGCAGTAGGGGCACGGAATCACCCCTCCACTTT. The chain couples TRBV25-1 to TRBJ1-6, with D perhaps TRBD1 (5 bases). Trimming shortened V by 5 bases and J by 10 bases, and 12 bases separated the two germline ends. The CDR3 has 13 amino acids. Germline assignment: CDR1 MGHDK and CDR2 SYGVNS.